This T cell receptor beta chain was identified in a study of HIV-infected patients and healthy controls. TCRdb redid the calling of the 5' RACE reads with MiXCR, one entry per CDR3 protein. The sample gives about 67,000 distinct CDR3 sequences, roughly a sixth of which show up once; around 6% is in the top ten. This TCR came from a human donor in good health. The sequenced sample was CD4+ T cells from blood.

CDR3 sequence (DNA): TGTGCCAGCAGTGTCCGCCCCACCTACGAGCAGTACTTC. The encoded protein is CASSVRPTYEQYF. The V call is TRBV6-1, the J call TRBJ2-7; D is undetermined. With 4 bases removed from V and 2 bases from J, the gap between germline ends came to 9 bases. Germline V gene lookup returns CDR1 MNHNS and CDR2 SASEGT. The CDR3 runs 13 residues.